The clone carrying this TCR beta chain was counted a few times. Germline V gives CDR1 LNHNV, CDR2 YYDKDF (reference sequence). V lost 0 bases and J 3 bases, leaving 10 bases between the germline ends. The CDR3 is 15 residues long. The data belong to a study of blood T cells in healthy people across ages. PCR was performed a second time for roughly 7 to 11 cycles using a sample-barcoded 5' primer and a J-beta primer mix. Every cDNA was tagged by a template-switch adaptor with 12 random nucleotides. A single record per CDR3 protein comes from TCRdb applying MiXCR to the 5' RACE reads. The sample contains more than 700,000 distinct CDR3 sequences, 53% of which appear only once. Peripheral blood from each donor was collected in a volume of 9.5 to 10 milliliters. Isolation per sample recovered at least 7 million PBMCs.

The TCR comes from a man at least 80 years old in good health. The chain uses TRBV15 and TRBJ2-3, with D possibly being TRBD1 or TRBD2 (5 bases each). What was sequenced was blood. CDR3 nucleotide sequence: TGTGCCACCAGCAGAGACGGGGACGGAACAGATACGCAGTATTTT. Translation: CATSRDGDGTDTQYF.